This T cell receptor (beta chain) was sequenced for a study of shared clonotypes between healthy human individuals. As for the study in general: Plates per donor: three CD4 naive, three CD4 memory, two CD8 naive, one CD8 memory.

Overall study results and limits: Some naive CD4 clonotypes, approximately 4.5%, turned up in common across several donors.

The V end was cut by 0 bases, the J end by 0 bases, with 9 bases between. The CDR3 covers 15 residues. Germline assignment: CDR1 MNHEY and CDR2 SMNVEV (reference sequence). The donors were all Caucasian adults (living in Nashville, Tennessee). TCRdb's copy holds only in-frame clones and misses some; the assay was immunoSEQ multiplex PCR. The sample consists of roughly 2 million clones, 95% of them appearing once. On this clone itself: Its antigen is undetermined.

The chain uses TRBV27 and TRBJ2-7; D unclear. Sequencing was performed on naive CD4+ T cells sorted from blood. Subset in this sample: CD45RA+ positively selected. This receptor was taken from a man aged 18 to 29 in good health. In DNA form, the CDR3 reads TGTGCCAGCAGTTTATCTCTCATGGGCTCCTACGAGCAGTACTTC. Translated: CASSLSLMGSYEQYF.